This T cell receptor (beta chain) is drawn from a study of blood T cell repertoires in COVID-19. Looking at the study overall: Specimens from acute and convalescent COVID-19 originated in the United States, Italy and Spain.

Assay: immunoSEQ multiplex PCR; the TCRdb copy retains only in-frame clones and omits some. This sample yields approximately 100,000 clones, of which 80% to 90% are seen a single time; about 2.5% belongs to the top ten. Participants spanned ages about 18 to 95 years and resided in about two dozen US areas. The study counted Cohort 3 donors as recovered given two negative PCRs, clearance, or symptom resolution. V dropped 3 bases and J dropped 0; count of bases not matched to a gene: 7. CDR1 is SGHNT, CDR2 YYREEE, per germline (reference sequence). The CDR3 covers 17 residues. The TCR was taken from a woman aged 45 to 65 who had recovered from COVID-19. V gene TRBV5-4 combines with J gene TRBJ2-7; TRBD2 agrees at 12 bases. Sequencing input: PBMCs or T cells enriched from blood (not recorded which). This chain's CDR3 is CASSWRTSGAGSYEQYF. CDR3 bases: TGTGCCAGCAGCTGGCGGACTAGCGGGGCCGGCTCCTACGAGCAGTACTTC.